Sequencing of this T cell receptor beta chain was carried out in a study of blood T cell repertoires in COVID-19. Study-level background: COVID-19 samples, acute and convalescent, were from the United States, Italy and Spain. PBMCs, B-cell-depleted T cells, or T cells provided the cDNA or gDNA that made up the material.

As processed by the authors: For nucleated cells, counts were estimated from reference gene primer amplification. The repertoire was sequenced with immunoSEQ multiplex PCR; TCRdb's copy has only in-frame clones and lacks some. The V and J calls and clone size come from that table; D and trimming were worked out from the DNA. Among about 150,000 clones listed, about 83% were seen once. The CDR3 extends over 12 amino acids. Per the germline V gene, CDR1 is LGHDT and CDR2 is YNNKEL (reference sequence). Trimming at V came to 4 bases and at J to 6 bases, leaving 2 bases not matched to a gene. Material: peripheral blood. V is TRBV3-1 (or the pseudogene TRBV3-2) and J is TRBJ1-2; 7 nucleotides align to TRBD1. This clonotype originated in a young man with COVID-19, enrolled during active disease. CDR3 sequence: CASSRQGDGYTF. CDR3 nucleotides: TGTGCCAGCAGCCGACAGGGCGATGGCTACACCTTC.